This T cell receptor beta chain was sequenced for a study of shared clonotypes between healthy human individuals. This CDR3 spans 14 amino acids. The J segment lost 9 bases and the V segment lost 4 bases, leaving 10 bases of the junction unmatched. The germline V gene encodes CDR1 SEHNR and CDR2 FQNEAQ (reference sequence). Assay used: immunoSEQ multiplex PCR; TCRdb lists only in-frame clones, some missing. The sample holds about 680,000 clones, about three quarters seen once. A word on this clone: Its matching antigen is unknown.

Broader study findings: Generation of non-shared clonotypes was less probable than generation of clonotypes shared by all four donors.

The source of this sequence is a woman in her twenties or thirties in good health. The sample taken for sequencing was memory CD4+ T cells sorted from blood. Subset indicated: CD45RA-negative fraction. The chain combines TRBV7-9 with TRBJ2-7; TRBD1 matches at 9 bases. The CDR3 DNA is TGTGCCAGCAGCTCGGGACAGGGCCATAGCGGGCAGTACTTC. Protein sequence: CASSSGQGHSGQYF.